This TCR beta chain was found in a study of cytomegalovirus exposure and HLA in healthy donors. Whole-study results and caveats: On later analysis, the bulk of CMV-associated TCR beta chains appeared to be HLA-restricted. A prior analysis recorded that most TCR beta V segments were productive about 87% or about 30% of the time.

Details on this clone: The antigen is not known.

60 Vbeta and 13 Jbeta primers were used in PCR. Clones were sequenced by immunoSEQ multiplex PCR, and TCRdb holds only the in-frame ones, with some missing. The sample has 150,000 to 200,000 clones; around 75% are singletons. The CDR3 length is 13 residues. V gave up 4 bases and J gave up 5 bases, with 11 bases separating them. Germline V gene sequence: CDR1 SGHRS, CDR2 YFSETQ. This sequence was found in a man between 18 and 35 years old in good health and CMV-seropositive. Sequences were obtained from PBMCs. This rearrangement joins TRBV5-1 to TRBJ2-3; weak D call: TRBD1 (7 bases). CDR3 amino acids: CASSRQGGDTQYF. The CDR3 DNA reads TGCGCCAGCAGCCGACAGGGAGGAGATACGCAGTATTTT.